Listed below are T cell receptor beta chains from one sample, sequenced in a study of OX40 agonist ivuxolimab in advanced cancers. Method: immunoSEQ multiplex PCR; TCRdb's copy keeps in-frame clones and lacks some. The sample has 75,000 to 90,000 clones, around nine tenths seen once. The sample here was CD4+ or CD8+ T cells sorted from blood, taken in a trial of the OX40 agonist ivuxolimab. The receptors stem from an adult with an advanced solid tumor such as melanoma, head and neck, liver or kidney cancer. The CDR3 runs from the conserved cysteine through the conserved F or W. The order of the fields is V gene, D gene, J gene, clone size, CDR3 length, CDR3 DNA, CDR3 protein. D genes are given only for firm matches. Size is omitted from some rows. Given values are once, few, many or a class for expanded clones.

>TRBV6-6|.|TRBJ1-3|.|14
TGTGCCAGCAAAACGGGGAGCTCTGGAAACACCATATATTTT
CASKTGSSGNTIYF
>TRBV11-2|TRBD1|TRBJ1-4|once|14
TGTGCCAGCAGCCCACAGGGGGCGGATGAAAAACTGTTTTTT
CASSPQGADEKLFF
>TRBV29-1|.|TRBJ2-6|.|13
TGCAGCGTATCCGTCTCTGGGGCCAACGTCCTGACTTTC
CSVSVSGANVLTF
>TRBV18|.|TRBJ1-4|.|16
TGTGCCAGCTCATCGGGCCAGCAGGCAAGGGGGGAAAAACTGTTTTTT
CASSSGQQARGEKLFF
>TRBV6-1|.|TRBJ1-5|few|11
TGTGCCAGCTCCAGCAATCAGCCCCAGCATTTT
CASSSNQPQHF
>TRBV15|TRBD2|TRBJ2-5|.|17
TGTGCCACCAGCAGTGGGGGACTAGCGGGAGGGCAAGAGACCCAGTACTTC
CATSSGGLAGGQETQYF
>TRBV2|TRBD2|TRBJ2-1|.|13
TGTGCCAGCAGTAGGACTAGCGGGACGGAGCAGTTCTTC
CASSRTSGTEQFF
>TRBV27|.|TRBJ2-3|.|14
TGTGCCAGCAGTTTTACGAGGATCACAGATACGCAGTATTTT
CASSFTRITDTQYF
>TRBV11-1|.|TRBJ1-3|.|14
TGTGCCAGCAGCTTAGGGGACGGAGGAAACACCATATATTTT
CASSLGDGGNTIYF
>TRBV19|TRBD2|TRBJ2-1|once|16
TGTGCCAGTGGCAGGGAAGCGGGAGTACCCTACAATGAGCAGTTCTTC
CASGREAGVPYNEQFF
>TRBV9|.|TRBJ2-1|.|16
TGTGCCAGCAGCGTCCGAGGCGCGGGATCAGGTAATGAGCAGTTCTTC
CASSVRGAGSGNEQFF
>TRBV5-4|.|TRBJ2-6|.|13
TGTGCCAGCAGCACCGGGGGGGCCAACGTCCTGACTTTC
CASSTGGANVLTF
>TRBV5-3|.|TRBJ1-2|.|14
TGTGCCAGAAGCCGACTGGGACCGAGTTATGGCTACACCTTC
CARSRLGPSYGYTF
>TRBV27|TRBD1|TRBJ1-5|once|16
TGTGCCAGCAGTTTAGGACAGGGGGGCCTGGGTCAGCCCCAGCATTTT
CASSLGQGGLGQPQHF
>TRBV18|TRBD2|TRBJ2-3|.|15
TGTGCCAGCTCACCGGGACTACCTGAAACAGATACGCAGTATTTT
CASSPGLPETDTQYF
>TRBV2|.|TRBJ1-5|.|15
TGTGCCAGCAGTATGGGCAGGGGTGGCAATCAGCCCCAGCATTTT
CASSMGRGGNQPQHF
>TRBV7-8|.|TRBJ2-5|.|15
TGTGCCAGCAGCTTAGGTACAGGGTCAGGGGAGACCCAGTACTTC
CASSLGTGSGETQYF
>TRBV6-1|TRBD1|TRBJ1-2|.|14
TGTGCCAGCACCAGGGGGACAGGGAGGGGTGGCTACACCTTC
CASTRGTGRGGYTF
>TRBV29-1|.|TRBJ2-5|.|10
TGCAGCGTCGTTCAAGAGACCCAGTACTTC
CSVVQETQYF
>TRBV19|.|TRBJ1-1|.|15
TGTGCCAGTAGTATCCAGGCAGGGGCCAGCACTGAAGCTTTCTTT
CASSIQAGASTEAFF
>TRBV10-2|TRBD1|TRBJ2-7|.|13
TGCGCCGCAATGACAGGGGGTATAGGCGAGCAGTACTTC
CAAMTGGIGEQYF
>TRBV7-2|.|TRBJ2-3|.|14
TGTGCCACTAATACCGGGAGTCTCACAGATACGCAGTATTTT
CATNTGSLTDTQYF
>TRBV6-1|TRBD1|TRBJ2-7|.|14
TGTGCCAGCAGTTCCGACAGGGGTTCCTACGAGCAGTACTTC
CASSSDRGSYEQYF
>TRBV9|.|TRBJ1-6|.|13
TGTGCCAGCAGGACCTCGCCCAATTCACCCCTCCACTTT
CASRTSPNSPLHF
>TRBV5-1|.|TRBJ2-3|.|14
TGCGCCAGCAGCTTGTTGGCAGCTGCAGATACGCAGTATTTT
CASSLLAAADTQYF
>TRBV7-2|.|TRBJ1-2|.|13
TGTGCCAGCAGCACAACAGCACACTATGGCTACACCTTC
CASSTTAHYGYTF
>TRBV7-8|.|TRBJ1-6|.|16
TGTGCCAGCAGCCCGAGGGGCCCAGGTTCTAATTCACCCCTCCACTTT
CASSPRGPGSNSPLHF
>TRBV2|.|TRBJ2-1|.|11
TGTGCCAGCAGTGTGGCCACTGAGCAGTTCTTC
CASSVATEQFF
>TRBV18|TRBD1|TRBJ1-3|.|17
TGTGCCAGCTCACCACCCTTTACAGGGGGCTCTGGAAACACCATATATTTT
CASSPPFTGGSGNTIYF
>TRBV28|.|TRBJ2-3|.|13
TGTGCCAGCAGCCCGGGACCCACAGATACGCAGTATTTT
CASSPGPTDTQYF
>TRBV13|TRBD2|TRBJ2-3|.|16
TGTGCCAGCAGCTCGGGGACTAGCGGGAGCCCGGATACGCAGTATTTT
CASSSGTSGSPDTQYF
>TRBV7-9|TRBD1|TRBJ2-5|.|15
TGTGCCAGCAGCTCCTACAGGGGGCGCGAAGAGACCCAGTACTTC
CASSSYRGREETQYF